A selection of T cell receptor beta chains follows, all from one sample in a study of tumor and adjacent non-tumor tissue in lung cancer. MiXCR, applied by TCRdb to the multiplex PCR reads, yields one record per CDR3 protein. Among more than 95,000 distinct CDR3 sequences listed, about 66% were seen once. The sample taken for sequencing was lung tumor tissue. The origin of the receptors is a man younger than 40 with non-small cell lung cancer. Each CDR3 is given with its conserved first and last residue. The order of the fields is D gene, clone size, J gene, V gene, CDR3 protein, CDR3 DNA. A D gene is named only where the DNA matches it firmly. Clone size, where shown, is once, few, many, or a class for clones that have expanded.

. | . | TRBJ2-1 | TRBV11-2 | CAINSSVPSYNEQFF | TGTGCCATCAACTCTAGCGTCCCCTCCTACAATGAGCAGTTCTTC
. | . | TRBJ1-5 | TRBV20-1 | CGARDLLGYSNQSQHF | TGCGGTGCTAGAGATCTACTGGGATATAGCAATCAGTCCCAGCATTTC
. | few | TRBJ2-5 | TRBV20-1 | CSARDDNQETQYF | TGCAGTGCTAGGGACGACAACCAAGAGACCCAGTACTTC
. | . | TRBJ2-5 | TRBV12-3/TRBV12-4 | CASSLLESHETQYF | TGTGCCAGCAGTTTACTGGAGTCCCATGAGACCCAGTACTTC
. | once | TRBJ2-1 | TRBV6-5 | CASSSYIGFVQFF | TGTGCCAGCAGTTCCTACATAGGGTTTGTGCAGTTCTTC
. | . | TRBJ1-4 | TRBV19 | CATFTEGKLFF | TGTGCCACATTTACCGAAGGAAAACTGTTTTTT
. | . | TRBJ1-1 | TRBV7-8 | CASTLSSTEAFF | TGTGCCAGCACCTTAAGTAGCACTGAAGCTTTCTTT
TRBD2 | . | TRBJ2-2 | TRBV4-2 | CASSPRLAGGMAGELFF | TGTGCCAGTAGCCCTCGACTAGCGGGGGGCATGGCCGGGGAGCTGTTTTTT
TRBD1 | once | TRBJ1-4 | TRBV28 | CASSWPGQGAERLFF | TGTGCCAGCAGTTGGCCGGGACAGGGGGCTGAAAGACTGTTTTTT
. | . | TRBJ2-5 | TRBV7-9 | CASSLGDRGTQYF | TGTGCCAGCAGCTTGGGGGACCGCGGGACCCAGTACTTC
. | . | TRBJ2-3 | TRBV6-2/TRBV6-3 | CVIAGRSTDTQYF | TGTGTCATTGCGGGGCGTAGCACAGATACGCAGTATTTT
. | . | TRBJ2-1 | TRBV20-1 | CNGYYNNEQFF | TGCAATGGGTACTATAACAATGAGCAGTTCTTC
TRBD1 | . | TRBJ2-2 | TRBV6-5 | CASRNQGALGELFF | TGTGCCAGCAGGAACCAGGGGGCGCTGGGGGAGCTGTTTTTT
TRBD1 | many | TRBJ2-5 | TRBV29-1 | CSVKPQGVRGTQYF | TGCAGCGTTAAACCGCAGGGGGTTAGGGGGACCCAGTACTTC
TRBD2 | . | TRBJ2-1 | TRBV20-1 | CSARFVTSGYNEQFF | TGCAGTGCTAGATTCGTGACTAGCGGATACAATGAGCAGTTCTTC
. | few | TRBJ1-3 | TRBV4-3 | CASSRASNSGNTIYF | TGCGCCAGCAGCCGAGCGAGCAACTCTGGAAACACCATATATTTT
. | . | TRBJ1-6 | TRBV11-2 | CASSFGAGYLPLHF | TGTGCCAGCAGCTTTGGTGCAGGGTACTTACCCCTCCACTTT
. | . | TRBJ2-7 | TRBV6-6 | CPSSPGARQYF | TGTCCCAGCAGTCCAGGGGCTCGGCAGTACTTC
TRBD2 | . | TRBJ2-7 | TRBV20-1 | CSTGGRAEYEQYF | TGCAGTACAGGCGGGAGGGCTGAATACGAGCAGTACTTC
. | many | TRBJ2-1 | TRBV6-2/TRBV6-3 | CASSYARGPPYNEQFF | TGTGCCAGCAGTTACGCCCGCGGGCCGCCCTACAATGAGCAGTTCTTC
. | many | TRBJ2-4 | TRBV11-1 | CASSSPPGGITKNIQYF | TGTGCCAGCAGCTCGCCGCCTGGGGGGATAACCAAAAACATTCAGTACTTC
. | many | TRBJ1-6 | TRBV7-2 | CASGSIVESPLHF | TGTGCCAGCGGGAGTATAGTTGAATCACCCCTCCACTTT
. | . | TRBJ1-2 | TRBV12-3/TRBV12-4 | CANSLSGAGYGYTF | TGTGCCAACAGTTTAAGCGGGGCTGGATATGGCTACACCTTC
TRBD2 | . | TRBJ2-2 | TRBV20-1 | CSGRGEKRGNTGELFF | TGCAGTGGTAGAGGTGAAAAGCGGGGTAACACCGGGGAGCTGTTTTTT
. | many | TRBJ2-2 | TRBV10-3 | CAIRDNTGELFF | TGTGCCATCAGGGACAACACCGGGGAGCTGTTTTTT
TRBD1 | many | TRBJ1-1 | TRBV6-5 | CASTEQGRTEAFF | TGTGCCAGCACCGAACAGGGGCGGACAGAAGCTTTCTTT
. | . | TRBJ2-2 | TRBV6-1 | CASTLGIRISAGELFF | TGTGCCAGCACCCTGGGAATTCGCATCTCCGCCGGGGAGCTGTTTTTT
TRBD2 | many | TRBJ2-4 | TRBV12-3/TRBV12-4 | CASSLGEGIKNIQYF | TGTGCCAGCAGTTTAGGGGAGGGGATCAAAAACATTCAGTACTTC
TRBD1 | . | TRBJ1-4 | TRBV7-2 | CASRAGGNEKLFF | TGTGCCAGCAGAGCAGGGGGGAATGAAAAACTGTTTTTT
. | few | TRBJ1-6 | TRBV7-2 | CASSAGGSYNSPLHF | TGTGCCAGCAGCGCCGGGGGGAGCTATAATTCACCCCTCCACTTT
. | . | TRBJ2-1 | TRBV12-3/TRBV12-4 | CASGLVKGGGAQGDEQFF | TGTGCCAGCGGTTTAGTGAAAGGTGGGGGGGCGCAGGGGGATGAGCAGTTCTTC
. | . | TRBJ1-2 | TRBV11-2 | CASNLSQVTVNYGYTF | TGTGCCAGCAACCTCTCACAGGTGACAGTTAACTATGGATACACCTTC
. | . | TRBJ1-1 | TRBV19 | CASSIIGNTEAFF | TGTGCCAGTAGTATAATCGGGAACACTGAAGCTTTCTTT
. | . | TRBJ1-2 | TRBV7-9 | CASSSRFLGEGYTF | TGTGCCAGCAGTTCACGTTTCTTAGGGGAGGGCTACACCTTC
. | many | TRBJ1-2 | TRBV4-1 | CASSQIGTPTNYGYTF | TGCGCCAGCAGCCAAATTGGGACACCTACTAACTATGGCTACACCTTC
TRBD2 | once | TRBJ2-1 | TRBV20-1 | CSAKTAGGYNDQSF | TGCAGTGCAAAAACGGCGGGGGGATACAATGATCAGTCCTTC
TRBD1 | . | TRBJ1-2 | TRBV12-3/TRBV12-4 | CASSWGTDYTF | TGTGCTAGCAGTTGGGGGACAGACTACACCTTT
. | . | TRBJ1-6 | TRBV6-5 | CASSSEGTTGSPLHF | TGTGCCAGCAGTTCGGAGGGGACCACAGGTTCACCCCTCCACTTT
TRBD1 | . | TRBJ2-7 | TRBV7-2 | CASSLSSGGYEQHF | TGTGCCAGCAGCCTATCATCAGGGGGTTACGAGCAGCACTTC
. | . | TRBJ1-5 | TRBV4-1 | CAGSQDEFSNQPQHF | TGCGCCGGCAGCCAAGATGAGTTTAGCAATCAGCCCCAGCATTTT
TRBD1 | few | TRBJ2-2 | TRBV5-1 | CASSSMTGGTGELFF | TGCGCCAGCAGCTCCATGACAGGGGGAACCGGGGAGCTGTTTTTT
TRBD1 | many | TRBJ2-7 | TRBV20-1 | CSANPGTGYEQYF | TGCAGTGCCAATCCCGGGACAGGGTACGAGCAGTACTTC
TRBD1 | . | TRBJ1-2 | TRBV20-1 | CSTRDRGRNPYGYTF | TGCAGTACCCGGGACAGGGGGCGCAATCCGTATGGCTACACCTTC
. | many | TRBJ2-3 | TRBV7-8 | CASSRDREDTQYF | TGTGCCAGCAGCCGGGACCGTGAAGATACGCAGTATTTT
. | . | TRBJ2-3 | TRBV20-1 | CSANQGAQYF | TGCAGTGCAAACCAGGGTGCGCAGTATTTT
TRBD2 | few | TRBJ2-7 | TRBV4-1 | CASSRFGGGTYEQYF | TGCGCCAGCAGCCGATTCGGGGGGGGGACCTACGAGCAGTACTTC
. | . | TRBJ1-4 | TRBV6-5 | CASSTGATNEELFF | TGTGCCAGCAGTACAGGTGCAACTAATGAAGAACTCTTTTTT
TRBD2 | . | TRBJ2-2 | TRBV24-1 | CATSDFEERGNTGELFF | TGTGCCACCAGTGATTTTGAGGAGCGGGGGAACACCGGGGAGTTGTTTTTT
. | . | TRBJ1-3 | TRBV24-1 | CATSDSGTAGNTIYF | TGTGCCACCAGTGATTCCGGGACGGCAGGAAACACCATATATTTT
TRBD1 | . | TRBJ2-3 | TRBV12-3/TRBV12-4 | CASRPPDRADSQYF | TGTGCCAGCAGACCCCCGGACAGGGCAGATTCGCAGTATTTT
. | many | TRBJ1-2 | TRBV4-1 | CASSQGGGGEGPYGYTF | TGCGCCAGCAGCCAAGGAGGGGGAGGGGAGGGGCCTTATGGCTACACCTTC
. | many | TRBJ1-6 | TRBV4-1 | CASSQRIGTSYSPLHF | TGCGCCAGCAGCCAAAGGATCGGGACCTCATATTCACCCCTCCACTTT
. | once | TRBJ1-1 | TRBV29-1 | CSVASDRFRTEAFF | TGCAGCGTTGCATCGGACCGATTTCGCACTGAAGCTTTCTTC
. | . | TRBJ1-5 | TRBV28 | CASSLGWEDRNQPQHF | TGTGCCAGCAGTTTGGGGTGGGAAGATCGCAATCAGCCCCAGCATTTT
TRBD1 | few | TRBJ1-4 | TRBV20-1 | CSATRTGTGPEKLFF | TGCAGTGCAACTAGGACGGGGACAGGGCCTGAAAAACTGTTTTTT
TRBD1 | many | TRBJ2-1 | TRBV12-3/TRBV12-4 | CASSSGTGGDNEQFF | TGTGCCAGCAGTTCCGGGACAGGGGGAGACAATGAGCAGTTCTTC
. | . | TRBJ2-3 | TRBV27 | CASRPTGTWGQPQYF | TGTGCCAGCAGACCGACAGGGACTTGGGGTCAGCCCCAGTATTTT
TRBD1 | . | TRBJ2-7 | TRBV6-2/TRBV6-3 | CAISTGQERYF | TGTGCCATCAGCACGGGACAGGAGCGGTACTTC
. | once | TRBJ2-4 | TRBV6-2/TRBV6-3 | CTSSYTVGVKDIQYF | TGTACCAGCAGTTACACAGTCGGGGTAAAAGACATTCAGTACTTC